The clone carrying this T cell receptor beta chain was seen a single time. These data belong to a study of tumor-infiltrating lymphocytes in primary liver carcinoma. V was clipped by 11 bases and J by 3 bases, with 10 bases between them. Germline V CDR1 and CDR2: SGHAT, FQNNGV. The CDR3 has 12 amino acids. Constant-region priming of roughly 500 ng total RNA yielded TCR beta cDNA. Modified slightly, ARM-PCR produced TCR beta libraries over three nested multiplex PCR rounds. The first two PCR rounds used TRBV1-TRBV30 forward primers with a C-beta reverse primer, about 10 cycles each. MiXCR was run by TCRdb on the multiplex PCR reads, yielding one entry per CDR3 protein. This sample carries 150,000 to 200,000 distinct CDR3 sequences, roughly 60% of them seen once, and the ten largest clones take approximately 70%. Germline DNA was also extracted, with blood RNA taken from unsorted whole blood.

Sequencing used peripheral blood. This sequence joins TRBV11-2 and TRBJ2-2; no definite D call. This receptor was identified in a man in his forties with primary liver carcinoma and hepatitis B virus infection. The CDR3 nucleotides are TGTGCCTGGAGAGTGGACACCGGGGAGCTGTTTTTT. Its translation is CAWRVDTGELFF. Full variable domain (outside the CDR3, taken from reference TRBV11-2 and TRBJ2-2): EAGVAQSPRYKIIEKRQSVAFWCNPISGHATLYWYQQILGQGPKLLIQFQNNGVVDDSQLPKDRFSAERLKGVDSTLKIQPAKLEDSAVYLCAWRVDTGELFFGEGSRLTVL.